The clone carrying this T cell receptor (beta chain) was recorded many times. Antigen specificity is unknown. The time point is: newly diagnosed GD, antithyroid drugs for less than 3 months. Scientists built the TCR library using RNA that was extracted from PBMCs. The sample comes from a study of regulatory T cells in long-lasting Graves disease. The wider study: Antithyroid drug use was under 3 months in newly diagnosed Graves' patients. Study observations and caveats: Authors noted too few samples as a limitation.

V lost 6 bases and J lost 8, with 17 bases in between. CDR1 and CDR2 (germline): MDHEN, SYDVKM. CDR3 length: 14 amino acids. Combining iRepertoire HTBI primers with Arm-PCR of CDR3 regions, the authors built TCR beta libraries. TCRdb redid the calling of the multiplex PCR reads with MiXCR, one entry per CDR3 protein. Among roughly 420,000 distinct CDR3 sequences listed, roughly 15% were seen once. These sequences were also reported in another study, on T cells in Graves' hyperthyroidism and ophthalmopathy. That paper notes: Newly diagnosed hyperthyroidism, duration under 2 months, in patients aged 18 to 65. The diagnoses drew upon clinical symptoms, serum thyroxine and TRAb, thyroid ultrasound and orbital computed tomography.

This clonotype was obtained from a woman aged 25-40 years with Graves disease. The chain is built from TRBV28 and TRBJ2-1, with a tentative D call TRBD1 (5 bases). This sample comprised peripheral blood mononuclear cells (PBMCs), obtained at new diagnosis, from a patient treated with antithyroid drugs. In DNA form, the CDR3 reads TGTGCCAGCAGCAACCCAATACAGGAGCATGAGCAGTTCTTC. Translation: CASSNPIQEHEQFF.